Listed here are 20 T cell receptor beta chains from one sample, sequenced in a study of cytomegalovirus exposure and HLA in healthy donors. Amplification used 60 Vbeta primers and 13 Jbeta primers. Libraries were prepared by immunoSEQ multiplex PCR; TCRdb keeps only in-frame clonotypes and omits some of them. The table includes 200,000 or so clones, over 75% detected once. The sequenced sample was PBMCs. The receptors originated from a boy aged 2 to 9 in good health and CMV-seronegative.

This rearrangement joins TRBV7-8 to TRBJ2-3, with D maybe TRBD2 (5 bases). Germline V gives CDR1 SGHVS, CDR2 FQNEAQ. The CDR3 spans 17 residues. With 5 bases removed from V and 0 bases from J, the gap between germline ends came to 18 bases. CDR3 bases: TGTGCCAGCAGCCGAGGAATGGCGGGTGTCAGCACAGATACGCAGTATTTT. Its protein product is CASSRGMAGVSTDTQYF.

The chain employs TRBV7-2 and TRBJ1-2, with unresolved D. Germline CDR1 reads SGHTA; CDR2 reads FQGNSA. V was trimmed by 5 bases and J by 7 bases, leaving 20 bases between them. The CDR3 has 15 amino acids. The CDR3 sequence: CASSPASWESRGYTF. The DNA of the CDR3 is TGTGCCAGCAGCCCAGCTTCGTGGGAGTCCCGTGGCTACACCTTC.

This chain joins TRBV18 and TRBJ2-1; the match to TRBD1 covers 8 bases. The CDR3 sequence is 18 residues long. The V gene's germline CDR1 is KGHSH and CDR2 LQKENI. After removal of 2 bases from V and 2 bases from J, the junction contained 11 bases not matched to a gene. The CDR3 protein is CASSPFRRAGGAYNEQFF. CDR3 nucleotides: TGTGCCAGCTCACCATTCCGAAGGGCAGGGGGCGCCTACAATGAGCAGTTCTTC.

This clone was seen a single time. The V and J genes are TRBV19 and TRBJ1-1; no definite D call. CDR3 length: 17 residues. The germline V and J ends were trimmed by 4 bases and 4 bases, with 22 bases remaining between them. Germline V gives CDR1 LNHDA, CDR2 SQIVND (reference sequence). Here the CDR3 reads CASSRAMGGGLSTEAFF. The CDR3 DNA follows: TGTGCCAGTAGTAGAGCGATGGGCGGAGGGTTGAGCACTGAAGCTTTCTTT.

The CDR3 sequence: CSVDPSGGSYNEQFF. CDR3 bases: TGCAGCGTTGACCCTAGCGGGGGCTCCTACAATGAGCAGTTCTTC. The chain couples TRBV29-1 to TRBJ2-1, with 10 bases fitting TRBD2. V lost 3 bases to trimming and J lost 0 bases; unmatched junction nucleotides: 2. CDR1 and CDR2 from the germline V gene are SQVTM and ANQGSEA. This CDR3 comprises 15 residues.

This chain joins TRBV13 and TRBJ2-2; 7 positions agree with TRBD2. Germline V gene sequence: CDR1 PRHDT, CDR2 FYEKMQ (reference sequence). The CDR3 contains 14 residues. V lost 4 bases and J lost 5; bases outside the gene matches: 4. The CDR3 DNA sequence: TGTGCCAGCAGCTCGAAAGCGGGGACCGGGGAGCTGTTTTTT. Amino acid sequence: CASSSKAGTGELFF.

The chain's CDR3 is CASSVPRGASGANVLTF. The DNA of the CDR3 is TGTGCCAGCAGCGTGCCCAGGGGCGCCTCTGGGGCCAACGTCCTGACTTTC. The V call is TRBV9, the J call TRBJ2-6; maybe TRBD1 (6 bases). The V gene's germline CDR1 is SGDLS and CDR2 YYNGEE. The CDR3 is made up of 17 amino acids. V dropped 2 bases and J dropped 0 bases, with 12 bases sitting between them.

This clone has more than one count but fewer than ten. J is TRBJ2-3 and V is TRBV6-1; 9 bases agree with TRBD1. Germline CDR1 and CDR2: MNHNS and SASEGT. The CDR3 covers 16 residues. Losses at the gene ends were 1 base for V and 2 bases for J; bases not matched to a gene: 4. The CDR3 DNA is TGTGCCAGCAGTGAAGGGGGACAGGGTAACACAGATACGCAGTATTTT. Translating gives CASSEGGQGNTDTQYF.

The rearrangement uses TRBV7-2 and TRBJ1-6; D may be TRBD1 (6 bases). From germline, CDR1 is SGHTA and CDR2 FQGNSA. The ends were cut back, 2 bases at V and 10 bases at J, with 15 bases in the middle. The CDR3 spans 15 residues. The DNA for the CDR3 is TGTGCCAGCAGCTTAACGGGGACACCGGGGTCACCCCTCCACTTT. Translating it yields CASSLTGTPGSPLHF.

The J gene is TRBJ2-5, the V gene TRBV11-2; 7 nucleotides line up with TRBD1. Germline-derived CDR1 and CDR2 are SGHAT and FQNNGV. V lost 3 bases and J lost 5; bases outside the gene matches: 9. This CDR3 has 15 residues. CDR3 sequence (DNA): TGTGCCAGCAGCTTCTTACAGGGGAGAGTCGAGACCCAGTACTTC. Translated: CASSFLQGRVETQYF.

The sample holds one count of this clone. The gene calls are TRBV4-3 and TRBJ2-7; 9 nucleotides match TRBD2. Germline loops: CDR1 LGHNA, CDR2 YSLEER. The CDR3 extends over 18 amino acids. V shed 0 bases, J shed 4 bases, and the junction held 13 bases outside the gene matches. This CDR3 is CASSQDHRGAGGRYEQYF. DNA of the CDR3: TGCGCCAGCAGCCAAGATCATCGGGGAGCGGGGGGCCGATACGAGCAGTACTTC.

This chain uses TRBV11-2 with TRBJ1-4; TRBD1 matches 7 bases. The junction had 4 bases not matched to a gene; V was cut back by 5 bases and J by 4 bases. This CDR3 has 14 amino acids. The V gene's germline CDR1 is SGHAT and CDR2 FQNNGV. The CDR3 spells CASSPGQHNEKLFF. CDR3 sequence (DNA): TGTGCCAGCAGCCCGGGACAGCATAATGAAAAACTGTTTTTT. The variable domain in full, completed from reference TRBV11-2 and TRBJ1-4, reads EAGVAQSPRYKIIEKRQSVAFWCNPISGHATLYWYQQILGQGPKLLIQFQNNGVVDDSQLPKDRFSAERLKGVDSTLKIQPAKLEDSAVYLCASSPGQHNEKLFFGSGTQLSVL.

The V gene is TRBV4-1, the J gene TRBJ2-1; TRBD1 agrees at 10 bases. Germline loops: CDR1 MGHRA, CDR2 YSYEKL. Unmatched junction bases numbered 3, after V lost 6 bases and J lost 4 bases. The CDR3 has 14 amino acids. CDR3 sequence: CASSRQGAYNEQFF. CDR3 DNA sequence: TGCGCCAGCAGTCGACAGGGGGCATACAATGAGCAGTTCTTC.

The gene calls are TRBV7-2 and TRBJ1-1; no clear D gene. The CDR3 totals 12 residues. Trimming stripped 4 bases from V and 3 bases from J, with 6 bases between. CDR1 is SGHTA and CDR2 is FQGNSA in the germline V gene. CDR3 sequence reads: CASSSLYTEAFF. CDR3 coding DNA: TGTGCCAGCAGCTCGTTATACACTGAAGCTTTCTTT.

The rearrangement joins TRBV23-1 to TRBJ2-5, with TRBD1 identical over 8 bases. TRBV23-1 has ORF status, its function being uncertain. This CDR3 has 15 amino acids. The V gene end was trimmed by 1 base and the J gene end by 4 bases; junction bases not matched to a gene: 5. The CDR3, as DNA: TGCGCCAGCAGTCAATGTCAGGGGGCTTCAGAGACCCAGTACTTC. This sequence encodes CASSQCQGASETQYF.

The J gene is TRBJ2-1, the V gene TRBV9; the match to TRBD2 covers 11 bases. Germline V gives CDR1 SGDLS, CDR2 YYNGEE. Trimming removed 3 bases from V and 3 bases from J; junction bases left unmatched: 14. This CDR3 has 19 amino acids. Here the CDR3 reads CASSARPLTSGDLYNEQFF. The DNA for the CDR3 is TGTGCCAGCAGCGCCCGTCCCCTGACTAGCGGGGATCTCTACAATGAGCAGTTCTTC. The full variable domain, with the rest looked up from reference TRBV9 and TRBJ2-1, is DSGVTQTPKHLITATGQRVTLRCSPRSGDLSVYWYQQSLDQGLQFLIQYYNGEERAKGNILERFSAQQFPDLHSELNLSSLELGDSALYFCASSARPLTSGDLYNEQFFGPGTRLTVL.

The table lists this clone with a few counts. The chain combines TRBV6-5 with TRBJ2-7, with TRBD1 matching 7 bases. Trimming at V came to 0 bases and at J to 5 bases, leaving 7 bases not matched to a gene. Germline V lookup: CDR1 MNHEY, CDR2 SVGAGI. The CDR3 spans 15 residues. In DNA form, the CDR3 reads TGTGCCAGCAGTTACTCCCCGACAGGGTGGAACGAGCAGTACTTC. Its translation: CASSYSPTGWNEQYF.

V gene TRBV4-2 combines with J gene TRBJ1-2; D gene ambiguous. Germline V gene data show CDR1 as LGHNA and CDR2 as YNFKEQ. Trimming stripped 2 bases from V and 8 bases from J, with 12 bases between. The CDR3 length is 13 residues. Written as DNA, the CDR3 is TGTGCCAGCAGCCAAAGTAGAGGGAACGGCTACACCTTC. Amino acids: CASSQSRGNGYTF.

This clone was counted only a few times. The V gene is TRBV2, the J gene TRBJ1-5, with 8 nucleotides matching TRBD1. The length of the CDR3 is 15 residues. CDR1 is SNHLY, CDR2 FYNNEI, per germline. V lost 5 bases, J lost 7 bases, and 10 bases stayed unmatched. CDR3 DNA sequence: TGTGCCAGCAGTTCTGCAGGGGGCTGGGGGCAGCCCCAGCATTTT. Its translation is CASSSAGGWGQPQHF.

This clone appeared once. The rearrangement uses TRBV5-1 and TRBJ2-1; 9 nucleotides agree with TRBD1. J gave up 0 bases and V 4 bases, and 5 bases lay outside the gene matches. This CDR3 comprises 16 residues. Germline V gene sequence: CDR1 SGHRS, CDR2 YFSETQ. The CDR3 is CASSPETGGSYNEQFF. DNA for the CDR3: TGCGCCAGCAGCCCGGAGACAGGGGGCTCCTACAATGAGCAGTTCTTC. Looking up the rest from reference TRBV5-1 and TRBJ2-1 gives the full variable domain: KAGVTQTPRYLIKTRGQQVTLSCSPISGHRSVSWYQQTPGQGLQFLFEYFSETQRNKGNFPGRFSGRQFSNSRSEMNVSTLELGDSALYLCASSPETGGSYNEQFFGPGTRLTVL.